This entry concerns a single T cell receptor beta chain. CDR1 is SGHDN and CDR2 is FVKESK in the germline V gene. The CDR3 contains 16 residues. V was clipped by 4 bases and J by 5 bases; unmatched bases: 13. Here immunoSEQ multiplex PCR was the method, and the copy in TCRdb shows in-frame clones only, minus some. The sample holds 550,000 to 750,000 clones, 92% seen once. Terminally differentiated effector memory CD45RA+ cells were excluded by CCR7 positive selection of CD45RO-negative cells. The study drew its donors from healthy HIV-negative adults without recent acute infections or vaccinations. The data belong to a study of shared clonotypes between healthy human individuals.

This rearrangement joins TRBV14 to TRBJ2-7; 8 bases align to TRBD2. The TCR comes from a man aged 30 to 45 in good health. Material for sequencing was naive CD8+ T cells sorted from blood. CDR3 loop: CASSLGPFGRGNEQYF. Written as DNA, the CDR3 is TGTGCCAGCAGCCTAGGCCCTTTCGGGAGGGGAAACGAGCAGTACTTC.